Shown below are 10 T cell receptor beta chains from a single sample sequenced in a study of control samples from healthy donors and cancer patients. The data were produced by immunoSEQ multiplex PCR, yet TCRdb's version contains in-frame clones alone and is incomplete. The sample consists of some 120,000 clones, 80% to 90% of them appearing once. Sequencing input: blood. All receptors come from a man in his sixties in good health.

The chain uses TRBV7-9 and TRBJ1-2, with D possibly matching TRBD1 (5 bases). Germline CDR1 is SEHNR and CDR2 is FQNEAQ (reference sequence). CDR3 length: 14 amino acids. The V gene lost 5 bases and the J gene lost 6 bases, with 16 bases spanning the gap. As DNA, the CDR3 is TGTGCCAGCAGCCCCGGCTCTGGGGCACATGGCTACACCTTC. The encoded protein is CASSPGSGAHGYTF.

The rearrangement links TRBV6-5 to TRBJ1-4; 8 bases agree with TRBD1. J was trimmed by 8 bases and V by 6 bases; bases with no gene match: 11. This CDR3 comprises 15 residues. Germline values: CDR1 MNHEY, CDR2 SVGAGI. CDR3 sequence reads: CASSPDRGLNEKLFF. The DNA of the CDR3 is TGTGCCAGCAGCCCCGACAGGGGATTAAACGAAAAACTGTTTTTT.

This CDR3 is CASSSQGQGTYEQYF. DNA of the CDR3: TGTGCCAGCAGCTCGCAGGGACAGGGTACCTACGAGCAGTACTTC. The genes are TRBV5-6 and TRBJ2-7, with TRBD1 matching over 9 bases. The CDR3 runs to 15 residues. Germline assignment: CDR1 SGHDT and CDR2 YYEEEE. Trimming cost V 3 bases and J 2 bases; bases outside gene matches: 6.

The chain combines TRBV19 with TRBJ1-5; no clear D. V was pared by 9 bases and J by 0 bases, with 18 bases between. CDR1 LNHDA and CDR2 SQIVND come from the germline V gene (reference sequence). The CDR3 is 16 residues long. The CDR3 here is CASTIDAGLSNQPQHF. CDR3 DNA: TGTGCCAGCACGATAGACGCAGGCCTTAGCAATCAGCCCCAGCATTTT.

Of note for this clone: Additional DNA sequences in this sample encode the identical CDR3. The gene calls are TRBV27 and TRBJ2-2; D gene unclear. The V and J ends lost 3 bases and 3 bases respectively, with 5 bases between them. The CDR3 is made up of 13 amino acids. Germline values: CDR1 MNHEY, CDR2 SMNVEV (reference sequence). The CDR3 sequence is CASSFGHTGELFF. CDR3 DNA sequence: TGTGCCAGCAGTTTTGGGCACACCGGGGAGCTGTTTTTT.

The rearrangement links TRBV23-1 to TRBJ1-6; possibly TRBD1 for D (5 bases). TRBV23-1 is an open reading frame, and its role is uncertain. With 2 bases removed from V and 0 bases from J, the gap between germline ends came to 14 bases. CDR3 length: 18 residues. Here the CDR3 DNA reads TGCGCCAGCAGTCAACCAGGGAACCCCGGCTCCTATAATTCACCCCTCCACTTT. This sequence encodes CASSQPGNPGSYNSPLHF.

The J gene is TRBJ1-2, the V gene TRBV3-1 (or the pseudogene TRBV3-2); D perhaps matches TRBD1 (5 bases). Between the trimmed V and J ends, which lost 3 bases and 8 bases, there was a span of 10 bases. Germline V CDR1 and CDR2: LGHDT, YNNKEL (reference sequence). The CDR3 totals 12 residues. As DNA, the CDR3 is TGTGCCAGCAGCCACCAGGGTGGAGGCTACACCTTC. It encodes CASSHQGGGYTF.

The J gene is TRBJ1-5, the V gene TRBV21-1. TRBV21-1 is given as a pseudogene. The CDR3 extends over 15 amino acids. For the CDR3, the DNA is TGTGCCAGCAGCCACCGTTTTTATAGCAATCAGCCCCAGCATTTT. Its protein product is CASSHRFYSNQPQHF.

The rearrangement uses TRBV6-1 and TRBJ1-2, with a possible D match to TRBD1 (5 bases). CDR3 length equals 16 residues. Per the germline V gene, CDR1 is MNHNS and CDR2 is SASEGT. V was pared by 0 bases and J by 8 bases, with 19 bases between. CDR3 in amino acids: CASSEALRGSYSGYTF. DNA of the CDR3: TGTGCCAGCAGTGAAGCGCTGAGGGGTTCGTATTCCGGCTACACCTTC.

The rearrangement joins TRBV6-1 to TRBJ1-5; D is unclear. This CDR3 comprises 13 residues. Germline V CDR1 and CDR2: MNHNS, SASEGT. Trimming left V 1 base short and J 7 bases short, with 8 bases between. Here the CDR3 reads CASSEEPRQPQHF. The DNA of the CDR3 is TGTGCCAGCAGTGAAGAGCCTAGGCAGCCCCAGCATTTT.